Below are 30 T cell receptor beta chains sequenced from a single sample in a study of blood T cell repertoires in COVID-19. Profiling relied on immunoSEQ multiplex PCR, and the TCRdb table lists in-frame clones only, not all of them. The sample yields 95,000 or so clones, approximately 80% seen once. The specimen sequenced was peripheral blood. Every receptor here comes from a man older than 75 with COVID-19, enrolled during active disease.

The chain has TRBV28 and TRBJ1-5; 8 bases map to TRBD1. The CDR3 is 16 amino acids. The J segment lost 11 bases and the V segment lost 5 bases, leaving 17 bases of the junction unmatched. Germline loops: CDR1 MDHEN, CDR2 SYDVKM. The CDR3 sequence is CASSPPQGATLTAQHF. The DNA for the CDR3 is TGTGCCAGCAGTCCTCCTCAGGGGGCCACCCTTACAGCCCAGCATTTT.

The J gene is TRBJ2-7, the V gene TRBV10-3; 9 nucleotides line up with TRBD1. The trim removed 7 bases at V and 7 bases at J, leaving 11 bases unmatched. The CDR3 runs 14 residues. Germline CDR1 ENHRY, CDR2 SYGVKD. The CDR3 DNA sequence: TGTGCCATCAAAGGACAGGGGAGCAACGAAGAGCAGTACTTC. As protein: CAIKGQGSNEEQYF.

V usage is TRBV10-3 and J usage is TRBJ1-6; no clear D gene. The CDR3 sequence is 13 residues long. Per the germline V gene, CDR1 is ENHRY and CDR2 is SYGVKD. Deletions cut 5 bases from V and 10 bases from J, with 12 bases between. The CDR3 spells CAISPPERSPLHF. CDR3 bases: TGTGCCATCAGTCCCCCCGAGAGATCACCCCTCCACTTT.

The chain employs TRBV4-2 and TRBJ2-7, with 9 bases that match TRBD1. CDR3 length: 18 residues. Germline CDR1 is LGHNA and CDR2 is YNFKEQ. Trimming took 4 bases from V and 4 from J; bases not matched to a gene: 17. The CDR3, as DNA: TGTGCCAGCAGCCGCCGGACAGGGGCGTTTCTCCGGCATTACGAGCAGTACTTC. Amino acids: CASSRRTGAFLRHYEQYF.

Only a few counts were recorded for this clone. This chain joins TRBV5-4 and TRBJ2-7, with 7 bases aligning to TRBD2. V shed 1 base, J shed 4 bases, and the junction held 8 bases outside the gene matches. This CDR3 region has 15 residues. The germline V gene encodes CDR1 SGHNT and CDR2 YYREEE (reference sequence). For the CDR3, the DNA is TGTGCCAGCAGCTTGACTGTCGAGCGGGGATACGAGCAGTACTTC. It translates to CASSLTVERGYEQYF.

The chain employs TRBV7-8 and TRBJ2-5; 8 nucleotides match TRBD1. Germline lookup yields CDR1 SGHVS and CDR2 FQNEAQ. V shed 1 base and J 5 bases; nucleotides not matched to a gene: 12. The CDR3 is made up of 17 amino acids. CDR3 protein: CASSLVAWTGTVETQYF. The CDR3 DNA sequence: TGTGCCAGCAGCTTAGTGGCTTGGACAGGGACCGTGGAGACCCAGTACTTC.

The chain joins TRBV5-4 to TRBJ1-3; D not resolved. Between the trimmed V and J ends, which lost 4 bases and 8 bases, there was a span of 16 bases. The CDR3 contains 14 residues. Per germline, CDR1 SGHNT and CDR2 YYREEE (reference sequence). CDR3 amino acids: CASSTRTGGDTIYF. CDR3 sequence (DNA): TGTGCCAGCAGCACTAGGACCGGAGGTGACACCATATATTTT.

This clone came up once. The chain uses TRBV4-3 and TRBJ2-2, with 15 nucleotides matching TRBD2. Germline values: CDR1 LGHNA, CDR2 YSLEER. The CDR3 covers 16 residues. V lost 4 bases and J lost 6; bases outside the gene matches: 3. CDR3 amino acids: CASSPGLAGGPGELFF. DNA for the CDR3: TGCGCCAGCAGCCCCGGACTAGCGGGGGGGCCCGGGGAGCTGTTTTTT.

For the CDR3, the DNA is TGCAGCGCTGAGGGGGCCGCGGACACTGAAGCTTTCTTT. This translates into CSAEGAADTEAFF. This chain connects TRBV29-1 to TRBJ1-1, with 7 bases identical to TRBD1. The CDR3 extends over 13 amino acids. The germline V gene has CDR1 SQVTM and CDR2 ANQGSEA. The V segment lost 7 bases and the J segment 3 bases; nucleotides outside the gene matches: 8.

This chain joins TRBV5-4 and TRBJ1-2; D might be TRBD1 (5 bases). V was shortened by 0 bases and J by 5 bases, with 14 bases between the two germline ends. Germline V gives CDR1 SGHNT, CDR2 YYREEE (reference sequence). This CDR3 has 15 amino acids. CDR3 nucleotide sequence: TGTGCCAGCAGCTTGGGTGCCCGTAGGGGATATGGCTACACCTTC. Translating gives CASSLGARRGYGYTF.

The V and J genes are TRBV7-8 and TRBJ1-2, with a tentative D call TRBD1 (5 bases). Germline CDR1 SGHVS, CDR2 FQNEAQ. The CDR3 is made up of 14 amino acids. The V end was cut by 2 bases, the J end by 6 bases, with 13 bases between. CDR3 sequence reads: CASSLYQGSDGYTF. The CDR3 coding sequence is TGTGCCAGCAGCTTATATCAGGGATCGGATGGCTACACCTTC.

The V and J genes are TRBV7-3 and TRBJ2-3; TRBD1 aligns across 8 bases. The CDR3 has 16 residues. CDR1 is SGHTA and CDR2 is FQGTGA in the germline V gene. The V gene end was trimmed by 2 bases and the J gene end by 3 bases; junction bases not matched to a gene: 7. The CDR3 loop reads CASSLPGQGGTDTQYF. The CDR3 DNA sequence: TGTGCCAGCAGCTTACCTGGACAGGGCGGGACAGATACGCAGTATTTT.

V usage is TRBV5-1 and J usage is TRBJ2-2; perhaps TRBD2 as D (5 bases). This CDR3 has 13 amino acids. From germline, CDR1 is SGHRS and CDR2 YFSETQ. The ends were cut back, 7 bases at V and 5 bases at J, with 12 bases in the middle. The CDR3 here is CASGLPVTGELFF. CDR3 nucleotide sequence: TGCGCCAGCGGACTCCCGGTGACCGGGGAGCTGTTTTTT. Full variable domain (missing parts from reference TRBV5-1 and TRBJ2-2): KAGVTQTPRYLIKTRGQQVTLSCSPISGHRSVSWYQQTPGQGLQFLFEYFSETQRNKGNFPGRFSGRQFSNSRSEMNVSTLELGDSALYLCASGLPVTGELFFGEGSRLTVL.

The V gene is TRBV12-5, the J gene TRBJ2-5, with 7 nucleotides matching TRBD2. Germline V gives CDR1 LGHNT, CDR2 FRNRAP. CDR3 length: 17 amino acids. V lost 3 bases and J lost 5; bases outside the gene matches: 15. This CDR3 reads CASGFSYGGNPRETQYF. The CDR3 region has the DNA TGTGCTAGTGGTTTCTCTTACGGGGGGAACCCTAGGGAGACCCAGTACTTC.

This chain joins TRBV15 and TRBJ1-6, with TRBD1 matching 9 bases. The V segment lost 5 bases and the J segment 3 bases; nucleotides outside the gene matches: 2. The germline gives CDR1 LNHNV, CDR2 YYDKDF (reference sequence). The CDR3 covers 15 residues. CDR3 in amino acids: CATSAGQGYNSPLHF. CDR3 sequence (DNA): TGTGCCACCAGCGCGGGACAGGGCTATAATTCACCCCTCCACTTT.

This clone was found a few times. This sequence joins TRBV7-3 and TRBJ1-1; D unresolved. The CDR3 runs to 14 residues. CDR1 is SGHTA, CDR2 FQGTGA, per germline. The V end lost 5 bases, the J end lost 5 bases, and 15 bases lay between the germline ends. Written as DNA, the CDR3 is TGTGCCAGCAGCCTCGCCCGAGGGCGAACTGAAGCTTTCTTT. It translates to CASSLARGRTEAFF.

This chain uses TRBV9 with TRBJ1-1; D not resolved. V lost 0 bases to trimming and J lost 4 bases, with 13 bases between them. CDR1 and CDR2 from the germline V gene are SGDLS and YYNGEE. This CDR3 is built from 15 residues. CDR3 nucleotides: TGTGCCAGCAGCGTAGCCCCACGGGGTAGCACTGAAGCTTTCTTT. Amino acids: CASSVAPRGSTEAFF. Variable domain in full (rest from reference TRBV9 and TRBJ1-1): DSGVTQTPKHLITATGQRVTLRCSPRSGDLSVYWYQQSLDQGLQFLIQYYNGEERAKGNILERFSAQQFPDLHSELNLSSLELGDSALYFCASSVAPRGSTEAFFGQGTRLTVV.

The chain joins TRBV19 to TRBJ1-3; D uncertain. Germline V gene sequence: CDR1 LNHDA, CDR2 SQIVND (reference sequence). The germline V and J ends were trimmed by 5 bases and 6 bases, with 11 bases remaining between them. This CDR3 spans 13 amino acids. This chain's CDR3 is CASSRTDENTIYF. CDR3 DNA: TGTGCCAGTAGTCGGACTGACGAAAACACCATATATTTT.

The sample holds one count of this clone. This chain links TRBV30 with TRBJ1-3; no definite D call. The CDR3 loop spans 12 amino acids. Germline V gene lookup returns CDR1 GTSNPN and CDR2 SVGIG (reference sequence). V was pared by 3 bases and J by 7 bases, with 10 bases between. The CDR3 region has the DNA TGTGCCTGGAGCGGGTCTGCTAACACCATATATTTT. Its protein is CAWSGSANTIYF.

The chain recombines TRBV5-4 with TRBJ2-7, with TRBD2 matching 9 bases. Unmatched junction bases numbered 7, after V lost 0 bases and J lost 6 bases. Germline loops: CDR1 SGHNT, CDR2 YYREEE (reference sequence). CDR3 length: 15 amino acids. The DNA of the CDR3 is TGTGCCAGCAGCTTGGCGGCGGGAGGGTCAACCGAGCAGTACTTC. This translates into CASSLAAGGSTEQYF.

In this sample, this clone turned up many times. The chain uses TRBV21-1 and TRBJ2-7; TRBD2 reflects the table's D call only, with no check against the DNA. TRBV21-1 is annotated as a pseudogene. The CDR3 is 14 amino acids. CDR3 in amino acids: CARFANWTGYEQYF. Written as DNA, the CDR3 is TGTGCCAGATTTGCGAATTGGACTGGCTACGAGCAGTACTTC.

This chain links TRBV29-1 with TRBJ2-1; 15 bases fit TRBD2. The V segment lost 5 bases and the J segment 7 bases; nucleotides outside the gene matches: 3. Germline CDR1 reads SQVTM; CDR2 reads ANQGSEA. The length of the CDR3 is 14 residues. CDR3 sequence reads: CSVRTSGGVNEQFF. CDR3 DNA: TGCAGCGTTCGGACTAGCGGGGGGGTAAATGAGCAGTTCTTC.

V usage is TRBV6-6 and J usage is TRBJ2-7; 7 bases agree with TRBD1. CDR3 length: 14 residues. Looked up from germline, CDR1 is MNHNY and CDR2 is SVGAGI (reference sequence). With V trimmed by 4 bases and J by 6 bases, 9 bases remained unmatched. Written as DNA, the CDR3 is TGTGCCAGCAGTTTCCTCAGGGGGATGTGCGAGCAGTACTTC. Amino acids: CASSFLRGMCEQYF.

V usage is TRBV6-5 and J usage is TRBJ2-5; D gene uncertain. Trimming took off 7 bases at V and 5 bases at J, with 17 bases between the two ends. Germline loops: CDR1 MNHEY, CDR2 SVGAGI. This CDR3 is built from 14 residues. The CDR3 is CASTSPRVGETQYF. In nucleotides, the CDR3 is TGTGCCAGCACCTCCCCCCGGGTTGGGGAGACCCAGTACTTC.

This chain links TRBV9 with TRBJ2-2; 12 bases align to TRBD2. The CDR3 has 19 residues. Germline V gives CDR1 SGDLS, CDR2 YYNGEE. Trimming cost V 0 bases and J 1 base; bases outside gene matches: 7. This chain's CDR3 is CASSVEALAGGLNTGELFF. The CDR3 DNA reads as TGTGCCAGCAGCGTAGAAGCACTAGCGGGAGGCCTGAACACCGGGGAGCTGTTTTTT.

This rearrangement joins TRBV19 to TRBJ2-1; TRBD1 aligns across 9 bases. The CDR3 is 14 amino acids. V lost 4 bases and J lost 6; bases outside the gene matches: 4. Germline CDR1 is LNHDA and CDR2 is SQIVND (reference sequence). The chain's CDR3 is CASSTRDRVNEQFF. The CDR3 DNA follows: TGTGCCAGTAGTACAAGGGACAGGGTCAATGAGCAGTTCTTC.

The chain has TRBV5-1 and TRBJ1-2; 10 positions agree with TRBD1. The V segment lost 0 bases and the J segment 0 bases; nucleotides outside the gene matches: 8. The CDR3 extends over 18 amino acids. Germline V gene data show CDR1 as SGHRS and CDR2 as YFSETQ. CDR3 nucleotide sequence: TGCGCCAGCAGCTTGGCCGCGTGGGGGACAGGGGCTAACTATGGCTACACCTTC. Translated, it gives CASSLAAWGTGANYGYTF.

This rearrangement joins TRBV11-1 to TRBJ2-5; TRBD1 aligns across 9 bases. This CDR3 has 14 amino acids. Trimming took 10 bases from V and 4 from J; bases not matched to a gene: 10. Germline assignment: CDR1 SGHAT and CDR2 FQDESV (reference sequence). The CDR3 loop is CAKTGGVIGETQYF. The CDR3 nucleotides are TGTGCCAAAACAGGGGGCGTTATAGGAGAGACCCAGTACTTC. The variable domain in full, completed from reference TRBV11-1 and TRBJ2-5, reads EAEVAQSPRYKITEKSQAVAFWCDPISGHATLYWYRQILGQGPELLVQFQDESVVDDSQLPKDRFSAERLKGVDSTLKIQPAELGDSAMYLCAKTGGVIGETQYFGPGTRLLVL.

V is TRBV6-5 and J is TRBJ2-7, with 10 nucleotides matching TRBD1. J lost 0 bases, V lost 7 bases, and 6 bases had no gene match. CDR1 is MNHEY and CDR2 is SVGAGI in the germline V gene. CDR3 size: 15 residues. The CDR3 region is CASTRTGGDSYEQYF. The CDR3 DNA follows: TGTGCCAGCACCCGGACAGGGGGAGACTCCTACGAGCAGTACTTC.

There are a few counts of this clone. This rearrangement joins TRBV2 to TRBJ2-7, with 11 bases that match TRBD1. CDR1 SNHLY and CDR2 FYNNEI come from the germline V gene. The V gene end was trimmed by 5 bases and the J gene end by 2 bases; junction bases not matched to a gene: 2. This CDR3 spans 14 amino acids. Here the CDR3 DNA reads TGTGCCAGCAGTCCGGGACAGGGGGCCTACGAGCAGTACTTC. This translates into CASSPGQGAYEQYF.